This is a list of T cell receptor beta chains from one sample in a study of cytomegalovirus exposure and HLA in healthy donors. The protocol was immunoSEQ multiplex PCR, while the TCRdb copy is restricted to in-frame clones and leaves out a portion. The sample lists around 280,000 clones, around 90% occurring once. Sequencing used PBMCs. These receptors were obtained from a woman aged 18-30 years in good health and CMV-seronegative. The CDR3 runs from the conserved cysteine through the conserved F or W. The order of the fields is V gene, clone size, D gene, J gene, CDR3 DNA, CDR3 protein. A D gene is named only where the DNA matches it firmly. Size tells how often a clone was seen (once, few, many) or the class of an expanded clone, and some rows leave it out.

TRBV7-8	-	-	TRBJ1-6	TGTGCCAGCAGCTTACCGAGGGAAGGATGGTCACCCCTCCACTTT	CASSLPREGWSPLHF
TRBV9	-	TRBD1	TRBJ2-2	TGTGCCAGCAGCGATATTGGACAGGGGAACACCGGGGAGCTGTTTTTT	CASSDIGQGNTGELFF
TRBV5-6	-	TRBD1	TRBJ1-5	TGTGCCAGCAGCTTGGGACAGGGTAATAGCAATCAGCCCCAGCATTTT	CASSLGQGNSNQPQHF
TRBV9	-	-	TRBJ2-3	TGTGCCAGCAGCCCCCCGGGGGTTGGCACAGATACGCAGTATTTT	CASSPPGVGTDTQYF
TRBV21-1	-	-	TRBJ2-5	TGTGCCAGCAGCAAAGTATGGGTCGAGTGCAGGGACAGCGGGGAGACCCAGTACTTC	CASSKVWVECRDSGETQYF
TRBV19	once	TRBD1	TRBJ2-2	TGTGCCAGTAGTTTAACCGGACAGGGAATAGCTACCGGGGAGCTGTTTTTT	CASSLTGQGIATGELFF
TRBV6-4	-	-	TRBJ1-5	TGTGCCAGCAGTGACCCCGCGGGAGCAAGCAATCAGCCCCAGCATTTT	CASSDPAGASNQPQHF
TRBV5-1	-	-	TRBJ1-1	TGCGCCAGCAGCTTGCAGGCAACGAACACTGAAGCTTTCTTT	CASSLQATNTEAFF
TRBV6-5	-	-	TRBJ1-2	TGTGCCAGCAGACAGGGATCCTATGGCTACACCTTC	CASRQGSYGYTF
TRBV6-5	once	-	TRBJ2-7	TGTGCCAGCAGTTACGGCAGGGACGAGCAGTACTTC	CASSYGRDEQYF
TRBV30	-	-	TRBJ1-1	TGTGCCTGGAGTGTAGGGGGAGCGGAAGCTTTCTTT	CAWSVGGAEAFF
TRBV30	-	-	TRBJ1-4	TGTGCCTGGAGCGGTATTGTTGCAACTAATGAAAAACTGTTTTTT	CAWSGIVATNEKLFF
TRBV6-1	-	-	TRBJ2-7	TGTGCCAGCAGTGAACAGACTTCCTACGAGCAGTACTTC	CASSEQTSYEQYF
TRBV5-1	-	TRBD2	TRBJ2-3	TGCGCCAGCAGCTTGAACCCGGGGCAGGGAGGGACGCAGTATTTT	CASSLNPGQGGTQYF
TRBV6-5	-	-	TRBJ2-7	TGTGCCAGCAGTTATGACAGGGGAGGGCGCGACGAGCAGTACTTC	CASSYDRGGRDEQYF
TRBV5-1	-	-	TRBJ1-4	TGCGCCAGCAGCTTGACTCCCGGCGATCGTCGGGGAACTAATGAAAAACTGTTTTTT	CASSLTPGDRRGTNEKLFF
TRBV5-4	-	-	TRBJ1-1	TGTGCCAGCAGCAACAGGGTCGGGACTGAAGCTTTCTTT	CASSNRVGTEAFF
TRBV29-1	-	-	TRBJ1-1	TGCAGCGTTCACAGGGTTGTCATGCCTGAAGCTTTCTTT	CSVHRVVMPEAFF
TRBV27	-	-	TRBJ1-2	TGTGCCAGCAGTTTATCAGGGCCGAGGGATGGCTACACCTTC	CASSLSGPRDGYTF
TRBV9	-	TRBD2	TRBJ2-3	TGTGCCAGCAGCGGGATAGGGGCGTTGAGCGGGGGGCATTCAGCAGATACGCAGTATTTT	CASSGIGALSGGHSADTQYF
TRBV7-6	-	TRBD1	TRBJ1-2	TGTGCCAGCAGCTCGGGACAGCATTATGGCTACACCTTC	CASSSGQHYGYTF
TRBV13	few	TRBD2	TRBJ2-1	TGTGCCAGCAGCTTGGGGCGGGGGGCCTATGAGCAGTTCTTC	CASSLGRGAYEQFF
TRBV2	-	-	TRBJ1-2	TGTGCCGGTACAGCAAACTATGGCTACACCTTC	CAGTANYGYTF
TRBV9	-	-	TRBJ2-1	TGTGCCAGCAGCGTAGGGCCTGCGGGTGTTGAGCAGTTCTTC	CASSVGPAGVEQFF
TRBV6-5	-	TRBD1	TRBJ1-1	TGTGCCAGCGTTCAGGGGGGTGGGACTGAAGCTTTCTTT	CASVQGGGTEAFF
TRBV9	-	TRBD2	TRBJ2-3	TGTGCCAGCAGGAAAACTAGCGGCGGTTCGGGCACAGATACGCAGTATTTT	CASRKTSGGSGTDTQYF
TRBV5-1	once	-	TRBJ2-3	TGCGCCAGCAGCTTAACTACAGGGAATACGCAGTATTTT	CASSLTTGNTQYF
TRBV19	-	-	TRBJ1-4	TGTGCCAGTAGTATACCCCCTGGACAGATCCCTGCAACTAATGAAAAACTGTTTTTT	CASSIPPGQIPATNEKLFF
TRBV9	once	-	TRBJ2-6	TGTGCCAGCAGCGTAGAAGATAAGCGGCGGTATCGCTATCACTCTGGGGCCAACGTCCTGACTTTC	CASSVEDKRRYRYHSGANVLTF
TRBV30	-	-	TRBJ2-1	TGTGCCTGGAGTGGACCCGGGACATGGCGGTTCTTC	CAWSGPGTWRFF
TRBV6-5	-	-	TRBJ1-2	TGTGCCAGCAGTTCCGCGGGGCACGCAGCCTACTATGGCTACACCTTC	CASSSAGHAAYYGYTF
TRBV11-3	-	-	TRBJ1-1	TGTGCCAGCAGCTTAATCCCCCCAGGGCTGAACACTGAAGCTTTCTTT	CASSLIPPGLNTEAFF
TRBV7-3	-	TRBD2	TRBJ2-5	TGTGCCAGCAGCTTAAGAGGGACTAGCGGGGGGAAACAAGAGACCCAGTACTTC	CASSLRGTSGGKQETQYF
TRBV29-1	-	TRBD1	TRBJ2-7	TGCAGCGGAGGACAGGGGGCCTACGAGCAGTACTTC	CSGGQGAYEQYF
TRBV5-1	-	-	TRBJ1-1	TGCGCCAGCAGCTTGGCACCGGGGGTGAACACTGAAGCTTTCTTT	CASSLAPGVNTEAFF
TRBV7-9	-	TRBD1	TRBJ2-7	TGTTCCAGCAGCTCAGGGGGCTTGTCCTACGAGCAGTACTTC	CSSSSGGLSYEQYF
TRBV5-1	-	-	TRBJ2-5	TGCGCCAGCAGCGGGGGGTCGACTACTACACTTGTAGAGACCCAGTACTTC	CASSGGSTTTLVETQYF
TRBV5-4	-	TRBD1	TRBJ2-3	TGTGCCAGCATCAAGGACAGGGGAACAGATACGCAGTATTTT	CASIKDRGTDTQYF
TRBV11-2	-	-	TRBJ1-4	TGTGCCAGCAGCTCACAAACAGGGTTGGTAAAACTGTTTTTT	CASSSQTGLVKLFF